Listed here is a single TCR beta chain. This clonotype was counted between two and nine times. Its recognized antigen is unknown. No quality values exist for individual bases; no much larger clone is one base distant. The sample's treatment or condition label, in plain terms: in vitro stimulation with specific CMV peptide epitopes to enrich CMV-specific T cells. The sample comes from a study of T cell repertoires in cytomegalovirus infection (dated by TCRdb to the late 2010s). Some background on the complete study: Recently identified HLA-C-restricted CMV epitopes, whose presentation resists viral immunomodulation, were targeted by peptide stimulations together with well-studied HLA-B-restricted epitopes. Because public TCR beta signatures pointed to carriage of CMV infection together with the matching HLA type, the HLA type of each donor mattered for the analysis.

The sequencer listed for this sample is Illumina HiSeq 1500. Through fastp at Q25 and MiXCR, TCRdb rebuilt clones from the public reads, retaining in-frame beta chains. Each entry is one CDR3 protein sequence, shown with its most common DNA and genes. This sample has about 920,000 distinct CDR3 sequences in its table, and 25% to 40% of those were observed once. The ten largest make up 13% of the sample. General conclusions and limits of the study: The ex vivo response was dominated by HLA-C-restricted CMV-specific TCR beta clonotypes, which also provided the single most frequent clonotype in two of eight donors. Cumulative frequency of public TCR beta family members discriminated carriers of CMV infection plus the relevant HLA type in this cohort and an independent roughly 330-donor cohort.

The junction shows trimming of 2 bases on V and 5 bases on J, plus 6 bases between the germline ends. The CDR3 numbers 13 residues from cysteine through phenylalanine. Only the CDR3 DNA is retained, 39 bases long and in frame from the first base. This chain joins TRBV12-3 or TRBV12-4 to TRBJ2-2; the D gene is unclear. This specimen was cultured CD8+ T cells from PBMCs, taken from culture after CMV antigen stimulation. The receptor was derived from a human donor in good health (CMV status not recorded). Some clones in this sample may be carry-over from other donors' samples. CDR3 sequence: CASSLILTGELFF. The sequenced DNA: TGTGCCAGCAGTTTAATTTTGACCGGGGAGCTGTTTTTT.